This T cell receptor beta chain was identified in a study of technical replicates of blood from a few donors. The sample holds one count of this clone. The assay was immunoSEQ multiplex PCR, and TCRdb's table has in-frame clones only and misses some. The sample shows approximately 95,000 clones, around 96% of them seen only once. This clonotype was sampled from a human donor in good health. Sequencing used T cells isolated from PBMCs.

CDR3 region: CASTVAENTGELFF. The DNA for the CDR3 is TGTGCCAGTACGGTAGCCGAGAACACCGGGGAGCTGTTTTTT. This chain joins TRBV19 and TRBJ2-2; D is unresolved. The CDR3 extends over 14 amino acids. CDR1 is LNHDA and CDR2 is SQIVND in the germline V gene (reference sequence). Deletions cut 7 bases from V and 1 base from J, with 10 bases between.